The rows below give T cell receptor beta chains drawn from one sample of a study of shared clonotypes between healthy human individuals. Produced via immunoSEQ multiplex PCR; TCRdb's table is partial and in-frame only. The top ten clones hold 9.5% to 15% of a sample with around 530,000 clones, around three quarters of them seen once. What was sequenced was PBMCs. The origin of the receptors is a woman aged 40 to 55 in good health. Some clones in this sample may be carry-over from other donors' samples. The CDR3 runs from the conserved cysteine through the conserved F or W. D genes are given only for firm matches. Size values are once, few and many counts, or a class for expanded clones, and some rows have none.

.	TRBV6-4	16	TRBJ2-5	TRBD2	TGTGCCAGCAGTGTTCAGGCGGGAGATTACCAAGAGACCCAGTACTTC	CASSVQAGDYQETQYF
.	TRBV7-9	13	TRBJ2-1	.	TGTGCCAGCAGCCCCTACTCCGCCGATGAGCAGTTCTTC	CASSPYSADEQFF
.	TRBV27	13	TRBJ2-4	.	TGTGCCAGCAGTTCGCTCGCGGGACAGATAGGGTACTTC	CASSSLAGQIGYF
.	TRBV5-1	14	TRBJ2-1	TRBD2	TGCGCCAGCCGCCGACTAGCGGGAACCGATGAGCAGTTCTTC	CASRRLAGTDEQFF
many	TRBV6-1	14	TRBJ2-2	TRBD2	TGTGCCAGCAGGGGACTAGGGCACACCGGGGAGCTGTTTTTT	CASRGLGHTGELFF
once	TRBV5-8	15	TRBJ2-7	.	TGTGCCAGCAGCTTGGGGGGGCAGCCCCCCTACGAGCAGTACTTC	CASSLGGQPPYEQYF
.	TRBV28	12	TRBJ2-2	.	TGTGCCAGCAGTATTTACACCGGGGAGCTGTTTTTT	CASSIYTGELFF
.	TRBV9	12	TRBJ2-3	.	TGTGCCAGCAGCCCTTGGACAGATACGCAGTATTTT	CASSPWTDTQYF
few	TRBV29-1	11	TRBJ1-1	.	TGCAGCGTTGAAGGGGAGGGTAAAGCTTTCTTT	CSVEGEGKAFF
.	TRBV9	13	TRBJ1-1	.	TGTGCCAGCAGCGTAGCCTGGAACACTGAAGCTTTCTTT	CASSVAWNTEAFF
.	TRBV5-1	14	TRBJ1-1	TRBD1	TGCGCCAGCAGCCCCCGGACAGGGAACACTGAAGCTTTCTTT	CASSPRTGNTEAFF
.	TRBV10-3	14	TRBJ2-2	.	TGTGCCATCAGTGAAGTGCCCGAAGCGGGGGAGCTGTTTTTT	CAISEVPEAGELFF
.	TRBV28	14	TRBJ1-2	.	TGTGCCAGCAGTTTAACCGGGGGGACCTATGGCTACACCTTC	CASSLTGGTYGYTF
.	TRBV4-1	12	TRBJ1-1	.	TGCGCCAGCAGCCAAGTGAACAGTGAAGCTTTCTTT	CASSQVNSEAFF
.	TRBV29-1	15	TRBJ2-7	TRBD2	TGCAGCGTAGCCACTAGCGGGAGGGCCCTTAACGAGCAGTACTTC	CSVATSGRALNEQYF
.	TRBV28	16	TRBJ1-5	TRBD1	TGTGCCACCAGGAGATCAGGGGGAGGTACGGATCAGCCCCAGCATTTT	CATRRSGGGTDQPQHF
.	TRBV10-2	12	TRBJ2-3	.	TGCGCCAGCAGTTCCGATGGAGATACGCAGTATTTT	CASSSDGDTQYF
many	TRBV6-1	14	TRBJ2-5	.	TGTGCCAGCAGTGAGAGGGCTGGTAAAGGGACCCAGTACTTC	CASSERAGKGTQYF
once	TRBV5-1	12	TRBJ2-7	.	TGCGCCAGCAGCACAGGTCGTTACGAGCAGTACTTC	CASSTGRYEQYF
.	TRBV30	13	TRBJ1-3	.	TGTGCCTGGGACCGGGACGGAGGAAACACCATATATTTT	CAWDRDGGNTIYF
.	TRBV7-6	14	TRBJ1-2	TRBD1	TGTGCCAGCAGCTTAGTGGAGGCAGGGGGTGGCTACACCTTC	CASSLVEAGGGYTF
.	TRBV19	15	TRBJ1-1	TRBD1	TGTGCCAGTAACTTGGGCAGGGGGCCTAGCACTGAAGCTTTCTTT	CASNLGRGPSTEAFF
.	TRBV19	15	TRBJ1-5	TRBD1	TGTGCCAGTAGTTTATTCGGACAGGGCAATCAGCCCCAGCATTTT	CASSLFGQGNQPQHF
.	TRBV28	13	TRBJ2-7	.	TGTGCCACCCTAGCTGCGGGGCCCTACGAGCAGTACTTC	CATLAAGPYEQYF